This T cell receptor beta chain was recovered during a study of blood T cells in healthy people across ages. Germline V gene sequence: CDR1 DFQATT, CDR2 SNEGSKA (reference sequence). This CDR3 contains 13 residues. The V gene lost 2 bases and the J gene lost 7 bases, with 14 bases spanning the gap. Combining a sample-barcoded 5' primer with a J-beta primer mix, a second PCR ran for roughly 6 to 12 cycles. TCRdb passed the 5' RACE reads through MiXCR, listing each CDR3 protein once. The data hold about 1.5 million distinct CDR3 sequences, with less than 45% observed a single time. This clonotype was sampled from a woman aged 18-30 years in good health. The rearrangement uses TRBV20-1 and TRBJ1-1; no clear D. Sequencing used blood. In nucleotides, the CDR3 is TGCAGTGCTAGACCAAAATCGGTGCGTGAAGCTTTCTTT. The encoded protein is CSARPKSVREAFF.